Many counts were recorded for the clone carrying this T cell receptor (beta chain). This entry is derived from a study of Graves' ophthalmopathy and Graves' hyperthyroidism. Study summary: Before any treatment, peripheral blood was taken at the initial diagnosis.

RNA transcripts served as template for amplifying TCR beta CDR3 sequences. After a first-round RT-PCR with HTBI primers, a second-round multiplex PCR was run. Each CDR3 protein gets one entry after TCRdb re-called the multiplex PCR reads with MiXCR. This sample has about 380,000 distinct CDR3 sequences, with just over 15% found just once. No progression to ophthalmopathy over 18 months defined stable hyperthyroidism. There are 17 residues in the CDR3. Trimming at V came to 6 bases and at J to 3 bases, leaving 9 bases not matched to a gene. Germline V lookup: CDR1 MNHNS, CDR2 SASEGT. This TCR was sampled from a woman aged 18-29 years with stable Graves' hyperthyroidism. The source material was peripheral blood. The chain combines TRBV6-1 with TRBJ1-5, with 12 bases matching TRBD1. DNA for the CDR3: TGTGCCAGCAGGGAGCCCGGGACAGGGGGCTACAATCAGCCCCAGCATTTT. This gives the protein CASREPGTGGYNQPQHF.